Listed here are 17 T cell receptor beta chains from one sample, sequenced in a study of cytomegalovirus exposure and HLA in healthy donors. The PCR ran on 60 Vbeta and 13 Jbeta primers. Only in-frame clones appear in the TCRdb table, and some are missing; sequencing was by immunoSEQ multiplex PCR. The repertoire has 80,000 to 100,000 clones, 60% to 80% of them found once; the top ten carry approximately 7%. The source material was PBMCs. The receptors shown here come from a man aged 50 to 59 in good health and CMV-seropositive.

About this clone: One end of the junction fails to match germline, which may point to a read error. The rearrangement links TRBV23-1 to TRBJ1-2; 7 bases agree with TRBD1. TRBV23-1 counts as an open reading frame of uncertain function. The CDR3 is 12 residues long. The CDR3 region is CASSQSDRVIWF. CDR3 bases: TGCGCCAGCAGTCAATCCGACAGGGTCATATGGTTC.

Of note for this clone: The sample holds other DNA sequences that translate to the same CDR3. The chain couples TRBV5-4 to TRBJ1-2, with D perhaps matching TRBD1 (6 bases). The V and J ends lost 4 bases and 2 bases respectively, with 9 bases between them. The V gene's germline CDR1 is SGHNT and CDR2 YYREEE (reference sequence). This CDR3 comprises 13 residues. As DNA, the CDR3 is TGTGCCAGCAGCCCGGACAGAAACTATGGCTACACCTTC. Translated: CASSPDRNYGYTF.

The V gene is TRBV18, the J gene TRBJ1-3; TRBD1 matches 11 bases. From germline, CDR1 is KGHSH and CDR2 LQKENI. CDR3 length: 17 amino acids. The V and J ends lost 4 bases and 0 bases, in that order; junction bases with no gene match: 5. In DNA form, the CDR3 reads TGTGCCAGCTCACAAACCGGGACAGGGGGCTCTGGAAACACCATATATTTT. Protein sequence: CASSQTGTGGSGNTIYF.

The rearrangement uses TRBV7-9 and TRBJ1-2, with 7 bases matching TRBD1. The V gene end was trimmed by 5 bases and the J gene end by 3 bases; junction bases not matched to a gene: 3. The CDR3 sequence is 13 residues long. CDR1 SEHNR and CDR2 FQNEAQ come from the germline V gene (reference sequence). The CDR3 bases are TGTGCCAGCAGCCCAGGGACAGACTATGGCTACACCTTC. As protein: CASSPGTDYGYTF.

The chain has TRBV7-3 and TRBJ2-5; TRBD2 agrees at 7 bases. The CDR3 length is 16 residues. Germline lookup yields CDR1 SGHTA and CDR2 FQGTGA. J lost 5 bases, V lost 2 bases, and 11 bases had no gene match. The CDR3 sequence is CASSLSPAAGRETQYF. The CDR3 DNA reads TGTGCCAGCAGCTTATCTCCCGCGGCCGGGAGGGAGACCCAGTACTTC. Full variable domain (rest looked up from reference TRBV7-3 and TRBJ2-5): GAGVSQTPSNKVTEKGKYVELRCDPISGHTALYWYRQSLGQGPEFLIYFQGTGAADDSGLPNDRFFAVRPEGSVSTLKIQRTERGDSAVYLCASSLSPAAGRETQYFGPGTRLLVL.

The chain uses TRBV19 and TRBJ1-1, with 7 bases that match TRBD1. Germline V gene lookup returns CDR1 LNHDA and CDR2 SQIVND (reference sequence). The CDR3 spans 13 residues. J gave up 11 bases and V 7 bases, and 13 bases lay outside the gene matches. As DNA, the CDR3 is TGTGCCAGTACTAAAGGGACAGCCTTCGAGGCTTTCTTT. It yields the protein CASTKGTAFEAFF.

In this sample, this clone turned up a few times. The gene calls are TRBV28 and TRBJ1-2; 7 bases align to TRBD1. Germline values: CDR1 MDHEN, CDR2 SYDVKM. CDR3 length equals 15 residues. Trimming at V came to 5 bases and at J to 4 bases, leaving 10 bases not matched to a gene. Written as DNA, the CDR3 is TGTGCCAGCAGTCCCCCGGGACAGATCAGCTATGGCTACACCTTC. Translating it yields CASSPPGQISYGYTF.

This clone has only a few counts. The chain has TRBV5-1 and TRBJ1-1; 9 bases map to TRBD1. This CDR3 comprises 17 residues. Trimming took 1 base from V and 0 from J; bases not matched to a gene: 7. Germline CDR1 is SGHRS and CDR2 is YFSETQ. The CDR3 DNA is TGCGCCAGCAGCTTGACAGGGGGCCTTTCTATGAACACTGAAGCTTTCTTT. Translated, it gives CASSLTGGLSMNTEAFF.

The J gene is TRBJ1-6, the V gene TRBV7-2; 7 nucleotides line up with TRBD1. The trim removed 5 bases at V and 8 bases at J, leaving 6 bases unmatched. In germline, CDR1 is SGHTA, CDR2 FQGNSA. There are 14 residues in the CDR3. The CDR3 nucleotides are TGTGCCAGCAGCCCCGGACAGGTATATTCACCCCTCCACTTT. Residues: CASSPGQVYSPLHF.

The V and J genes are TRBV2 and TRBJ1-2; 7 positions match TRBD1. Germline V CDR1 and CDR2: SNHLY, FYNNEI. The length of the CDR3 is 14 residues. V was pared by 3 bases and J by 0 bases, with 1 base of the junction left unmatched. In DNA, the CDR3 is TGTGCCAGCAGTGATGGGACAGCTAACTATGGCTACACCTTC. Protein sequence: CASSDGTANYGYTF.

The CDR3 DNA reads TGTGCCAGCAGCCCCCCTCGTTTGGCGGGGCAAGAGACCCAGTACTTC. This codes for CASSPPRLAGQETQYF. J is TRBJ2-5 and V is TRBV5-4, with D possibly matching TRBD2 (6 bases). V shed 4 bases and J shed 2 bases, with 18 bases lying between them. This CDR3 region has 16 residues. The V gene's germline CDR1 is SGHNT and CDR2 YYREEE (reference sequence).

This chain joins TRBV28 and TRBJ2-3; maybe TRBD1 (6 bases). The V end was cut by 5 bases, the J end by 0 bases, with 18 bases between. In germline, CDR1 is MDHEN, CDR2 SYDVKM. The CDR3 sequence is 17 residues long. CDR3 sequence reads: CASSPRWGRSSTDTQYF. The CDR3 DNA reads TGTGCCAGCAGTCCCCGGTGGGGGCGGTCTAGCACAGATACGCAGTATTTT. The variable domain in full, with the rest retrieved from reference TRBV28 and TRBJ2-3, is DVKVTQSSRYLVKRTGEKVFLECVQDMDHENMFWYRQDPGLGLRLIYFSYDVKMKEKGDIPEGYSVSREKKERFSLILESASTNQTSMYLCASSPRWGRSSTDTQYFGPGTRLTVL.

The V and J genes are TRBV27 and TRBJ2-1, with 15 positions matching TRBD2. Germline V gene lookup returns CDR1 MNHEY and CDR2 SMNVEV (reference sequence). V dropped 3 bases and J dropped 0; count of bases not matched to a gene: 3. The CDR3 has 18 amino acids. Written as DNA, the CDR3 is TGTGCCAGCAGTTTTTGGGGACTAGCGGGGGGCTCCTACAATGAGCAGTTCTTC. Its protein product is CASSFWGLAGGSYNEQFF.

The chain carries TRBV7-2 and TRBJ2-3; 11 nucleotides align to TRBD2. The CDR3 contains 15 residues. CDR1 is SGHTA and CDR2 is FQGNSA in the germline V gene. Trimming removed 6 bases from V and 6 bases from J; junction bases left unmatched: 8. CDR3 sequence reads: CASRGIAGGRDTQYF. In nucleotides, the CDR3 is TGTGCCAGCAGGGGGATAGCGGGGGGGCGGGATACGCAGTATTTT. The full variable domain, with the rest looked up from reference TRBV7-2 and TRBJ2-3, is GAGVSQSPSNKVTEKGKDVELRCDPISGHTALYWYRQSLGQGLEFLIYFQGNSAPDKSGLPSDRFSAERTGGSVSTLTIQRTQQEDSAVYLCASRGIAGGRDTQYFGPGTRLTVL.

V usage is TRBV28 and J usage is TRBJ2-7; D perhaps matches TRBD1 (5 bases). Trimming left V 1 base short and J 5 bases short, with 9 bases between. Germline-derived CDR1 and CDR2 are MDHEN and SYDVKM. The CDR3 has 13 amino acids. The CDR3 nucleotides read TGTGCCAGCAGTTTATCAGGGCCGGACGAGCAGTACTTC. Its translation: CASSLSGPDEQYF.

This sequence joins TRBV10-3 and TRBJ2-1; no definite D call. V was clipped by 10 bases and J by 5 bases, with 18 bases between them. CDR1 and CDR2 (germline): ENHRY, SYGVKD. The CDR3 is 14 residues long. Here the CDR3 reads CATFSPRLNNEQFF. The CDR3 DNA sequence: TGTGCCACCTTCTCGCCCAGACTGAACAATGAGCAGTTCTTC.

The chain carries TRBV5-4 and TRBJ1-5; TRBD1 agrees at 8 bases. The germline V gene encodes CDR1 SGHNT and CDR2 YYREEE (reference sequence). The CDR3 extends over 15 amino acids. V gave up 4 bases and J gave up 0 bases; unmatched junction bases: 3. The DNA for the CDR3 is TGTGCCAGCAGCAGAGACAGGGGTAGCAATCAGCCCCAGCATTTT. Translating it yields CASSRDRGSNQPQHF.